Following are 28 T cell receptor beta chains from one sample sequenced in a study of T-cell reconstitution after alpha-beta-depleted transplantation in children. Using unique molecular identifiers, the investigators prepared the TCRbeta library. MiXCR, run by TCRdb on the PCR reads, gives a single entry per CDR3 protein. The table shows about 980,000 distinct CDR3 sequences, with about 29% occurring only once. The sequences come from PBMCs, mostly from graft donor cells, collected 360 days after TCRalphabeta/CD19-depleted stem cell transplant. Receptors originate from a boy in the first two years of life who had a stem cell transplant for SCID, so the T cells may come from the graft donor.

The CDR3 protein is CAISESMGVGETQYF. In nucleotides, the CDR3 is TGTGCCATCAGTGAGTCGATGGGGGTCGGAGAGACCCAGTACTTC. The chain couples TRBV10-3 to TRBJ2-5; TRBD1 or TRBD2 may be the D gene (5 bases each). V dropped 0 bases and J dropped 4 bases, with 12 bases sitting between them. Germline V gene data show CDR1 as ENHRY and CDR2 as SYGVKD. This CDR3 contains 15 residues.

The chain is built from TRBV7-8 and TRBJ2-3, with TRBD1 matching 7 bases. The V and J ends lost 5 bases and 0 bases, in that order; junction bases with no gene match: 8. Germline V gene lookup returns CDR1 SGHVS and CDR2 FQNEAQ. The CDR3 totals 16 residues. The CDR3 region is CASSDATGASTDTQYF. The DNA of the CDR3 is TGTGCCAGCAGCGACGCAACAGGGGCAAGCACAGATACGCAGTATTTT.

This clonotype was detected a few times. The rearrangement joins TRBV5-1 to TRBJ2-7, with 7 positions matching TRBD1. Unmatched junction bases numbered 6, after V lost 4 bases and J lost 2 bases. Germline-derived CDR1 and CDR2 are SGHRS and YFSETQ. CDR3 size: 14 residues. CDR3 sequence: CASSQGDIPYEQYF. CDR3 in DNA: TGCGCCAGCAGCCAGGGGGATATCCCCTACGAGCAGTACTTC.

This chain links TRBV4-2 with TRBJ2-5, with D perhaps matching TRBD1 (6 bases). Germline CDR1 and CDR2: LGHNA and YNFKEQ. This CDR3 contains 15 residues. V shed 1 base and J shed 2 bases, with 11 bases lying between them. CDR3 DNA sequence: TGTGCCAGCAGCCAAGCGTCAGGACAGCAAGAGACCCAGTACTTC. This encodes CASSQASGQQETQYF.

CDR3 nucleotides: TGCGCCAACCCACCGGGACTCGGGAGCTACAATGAGCAGTTCTTC. Translating gives CANPPGLGSYNEQFF. The V call is TRBV5-1, the J call TRBJ2-1, with a possible D match to TRBD2 (6 bases). The germline gives CDR1 SGHRS, CDR2 YFSETQ. This CDR3 has 15 amino acids. Trimming removed 9 bases from V and 3 bases from J, with 19 bases in between.

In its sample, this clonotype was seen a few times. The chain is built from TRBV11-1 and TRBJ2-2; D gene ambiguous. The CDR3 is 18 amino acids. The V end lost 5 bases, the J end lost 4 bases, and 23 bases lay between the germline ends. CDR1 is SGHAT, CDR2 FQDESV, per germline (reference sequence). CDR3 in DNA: TGTGCCAGCAGCCAGGTGGTAGGACGGCTCATAGGCACCGGGGAGCTGTTTTTT. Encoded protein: CASSQVVGRLIGTGELFF.

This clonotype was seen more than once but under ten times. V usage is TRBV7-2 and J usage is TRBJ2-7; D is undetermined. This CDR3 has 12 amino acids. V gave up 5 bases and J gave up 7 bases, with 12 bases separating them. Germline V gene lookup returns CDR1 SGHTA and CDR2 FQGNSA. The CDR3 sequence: CASSIQSWEQYF. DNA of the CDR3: TGTGCCAGCAGCATACAGTCGTGGGAGCAGTACTTC.

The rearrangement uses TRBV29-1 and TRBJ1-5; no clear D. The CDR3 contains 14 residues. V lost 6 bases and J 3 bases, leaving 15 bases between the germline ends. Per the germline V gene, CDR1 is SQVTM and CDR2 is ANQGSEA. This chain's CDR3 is CSVRTGTLNQPQHF. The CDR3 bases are TGCAGCGTGAGGACTGGTACTCTCAATCAGCCCCAGCATTTT.

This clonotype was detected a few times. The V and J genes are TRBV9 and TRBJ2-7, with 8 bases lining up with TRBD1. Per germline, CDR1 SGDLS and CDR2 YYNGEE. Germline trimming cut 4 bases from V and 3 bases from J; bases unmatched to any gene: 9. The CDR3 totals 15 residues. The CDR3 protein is CASSPQGQVYYEQYF. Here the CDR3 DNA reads TGTGCCAGCAGCCCCCAGGGACAGGTTTACTACGAGCAGTACTTC.

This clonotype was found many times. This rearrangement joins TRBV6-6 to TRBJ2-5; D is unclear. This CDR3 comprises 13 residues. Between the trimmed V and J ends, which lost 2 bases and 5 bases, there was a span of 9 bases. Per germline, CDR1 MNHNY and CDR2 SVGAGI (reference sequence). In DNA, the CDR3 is TGTGCCAGCAGTTACCCCCTTTTGGAGACCCAGTACTTC. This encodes CASSYPLLETQYF.

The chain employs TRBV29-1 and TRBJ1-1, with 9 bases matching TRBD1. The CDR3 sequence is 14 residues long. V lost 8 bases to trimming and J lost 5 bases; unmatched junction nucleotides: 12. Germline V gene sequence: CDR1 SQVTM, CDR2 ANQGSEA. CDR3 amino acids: CSCWGGQGKTEAFF. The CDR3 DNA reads TGCAGCTGCTGGGGGGGACAGGGTAAAACTGAAGCTTTCTTT.

DNA of the CDR3: TGTGCCAGCAGTCCGGGACAGGGGGCCTCTTCGAACACCGGGGAGCTGTTTTTT. Its protein product is CASSPGQGASSNTGELFF. The V and J genes are TRBV12-3 or TRBV12-4 and TRBJ2-2, with 12 bases that match TRBD1. The CDR3 spans 18 residues. After removal of 5 bases from V and 0 bases from J, the junction contained 7 bases not matched to a gene.

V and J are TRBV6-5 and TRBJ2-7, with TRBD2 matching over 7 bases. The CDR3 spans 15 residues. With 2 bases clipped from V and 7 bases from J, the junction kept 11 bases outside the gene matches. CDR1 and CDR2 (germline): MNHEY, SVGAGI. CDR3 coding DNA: TGTGCCAGCAGTTACCCAGAGCGGGGTGGATGGGAGCAGTACTTC. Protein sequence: CASSYPERGGWEQYF.

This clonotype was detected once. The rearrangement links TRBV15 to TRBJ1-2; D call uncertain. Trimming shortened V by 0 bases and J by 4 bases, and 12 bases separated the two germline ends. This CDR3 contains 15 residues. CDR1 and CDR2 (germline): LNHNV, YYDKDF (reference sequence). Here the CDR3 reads CATSRDRAEIYGYTF. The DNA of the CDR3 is TGTGCCACCAGCAGAGATCGGGCAGAGATCTATGGCTACACCTTC.

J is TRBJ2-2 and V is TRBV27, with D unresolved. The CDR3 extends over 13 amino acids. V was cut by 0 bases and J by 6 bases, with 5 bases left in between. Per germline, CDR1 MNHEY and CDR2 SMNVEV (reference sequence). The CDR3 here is CASSLSPPGELFF. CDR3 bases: TGTGCCAGCAGTTTATCCCCTCCCGGGGAGCTGTTTTTT.

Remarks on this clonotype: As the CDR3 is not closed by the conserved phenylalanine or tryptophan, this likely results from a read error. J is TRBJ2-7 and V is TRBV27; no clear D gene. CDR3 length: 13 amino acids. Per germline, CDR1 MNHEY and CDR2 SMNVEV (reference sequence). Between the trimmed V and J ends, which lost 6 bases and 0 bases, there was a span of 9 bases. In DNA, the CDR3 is TGTGCCAGCAGCAGGAGAAACTCCTACGAGCAGTACTAC. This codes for CASSRRNSYEQYY.

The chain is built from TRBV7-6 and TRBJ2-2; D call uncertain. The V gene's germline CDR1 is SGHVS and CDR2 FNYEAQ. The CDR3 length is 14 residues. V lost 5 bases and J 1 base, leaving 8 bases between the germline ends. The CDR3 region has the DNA TGTGCCAGCAGCCCCAAGTTGAACACCGGGGAGCTGTTTTTT. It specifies CASSPKLNTGELFF.

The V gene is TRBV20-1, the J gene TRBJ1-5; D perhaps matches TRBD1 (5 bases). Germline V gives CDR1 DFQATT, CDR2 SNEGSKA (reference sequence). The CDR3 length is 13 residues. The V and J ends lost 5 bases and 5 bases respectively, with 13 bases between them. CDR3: CSAGWGGDQPQHF. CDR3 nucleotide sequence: TGCAGTGCTGGCTGGGGGGGTGATCAGCCCCAGCATTTT.

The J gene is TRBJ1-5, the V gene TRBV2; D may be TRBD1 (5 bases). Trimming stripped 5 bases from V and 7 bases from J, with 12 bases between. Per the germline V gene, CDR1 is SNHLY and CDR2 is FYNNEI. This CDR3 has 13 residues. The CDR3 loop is CASSRQGPQPQHF. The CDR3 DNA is TGTGCCAGCAGTCGTCAGGGCCCCCAGCCCCAGCATTTT.

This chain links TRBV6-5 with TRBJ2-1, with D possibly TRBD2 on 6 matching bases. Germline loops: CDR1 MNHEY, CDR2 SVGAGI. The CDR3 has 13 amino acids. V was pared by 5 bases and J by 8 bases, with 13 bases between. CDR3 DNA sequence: TGTGCCAGCAGTCACCGGGACTGGGATGAGCAGTTCTTC. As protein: CASSHRDWDEQFF.

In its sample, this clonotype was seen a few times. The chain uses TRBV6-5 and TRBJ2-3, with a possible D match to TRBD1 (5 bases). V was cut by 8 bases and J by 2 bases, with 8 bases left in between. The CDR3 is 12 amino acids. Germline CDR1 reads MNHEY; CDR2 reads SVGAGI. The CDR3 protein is CASLGHTDTQYF. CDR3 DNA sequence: TGTGCCAGCTTAGGACACACAGATACGCAGTATTTT.

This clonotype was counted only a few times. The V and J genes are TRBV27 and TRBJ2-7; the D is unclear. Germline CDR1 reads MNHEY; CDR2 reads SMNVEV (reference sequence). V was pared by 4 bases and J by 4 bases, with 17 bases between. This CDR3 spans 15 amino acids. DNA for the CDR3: TGTGCCAGCAGTTATATCGGTATGAGCGAATACGAGCAGTACTTC. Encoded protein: CASSYIGMSEYEQYF.

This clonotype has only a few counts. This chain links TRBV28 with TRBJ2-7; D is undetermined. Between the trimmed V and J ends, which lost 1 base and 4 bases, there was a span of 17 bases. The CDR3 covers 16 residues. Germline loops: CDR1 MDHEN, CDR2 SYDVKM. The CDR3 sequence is CASSLLDGSRPYEQYF. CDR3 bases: TGTGCCAGCAGTTTATTAGACGGATCTAGACCTTACGAGCAGTACTTC.

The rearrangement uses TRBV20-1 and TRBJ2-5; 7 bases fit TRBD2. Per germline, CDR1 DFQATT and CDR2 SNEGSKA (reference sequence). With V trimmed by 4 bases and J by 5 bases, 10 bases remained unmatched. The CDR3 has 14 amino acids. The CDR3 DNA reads TGCAGTGCTATAGTCGGCGGGGGTCTGGAGACCCAGTACTTC. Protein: CSAIVGGGLETQYF.

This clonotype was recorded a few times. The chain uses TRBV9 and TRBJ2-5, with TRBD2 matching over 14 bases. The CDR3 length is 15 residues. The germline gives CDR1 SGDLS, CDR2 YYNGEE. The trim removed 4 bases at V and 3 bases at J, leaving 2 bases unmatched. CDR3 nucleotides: TGTGCCAGCAGCTCGGGACTAGCGGGGGAAGAGACCCAGTACTTC. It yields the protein CASSSGLAGEETQYF.

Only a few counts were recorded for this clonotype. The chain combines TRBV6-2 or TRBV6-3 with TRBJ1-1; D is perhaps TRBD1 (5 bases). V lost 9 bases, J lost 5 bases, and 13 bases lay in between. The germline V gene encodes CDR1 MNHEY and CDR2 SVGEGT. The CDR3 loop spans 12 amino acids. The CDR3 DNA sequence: TGTGCCAGTCGATGGGGGTTGACTGAAGCTTTCTTT. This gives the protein CASRWGLTEAFF.

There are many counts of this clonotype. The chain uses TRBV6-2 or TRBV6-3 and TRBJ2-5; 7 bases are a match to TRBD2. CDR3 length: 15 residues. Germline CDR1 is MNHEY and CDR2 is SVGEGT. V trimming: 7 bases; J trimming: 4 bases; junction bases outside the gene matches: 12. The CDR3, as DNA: TGTGCCAGCACTCAGCGGGGAACTTCATTAGAGACCCAGTACTTC. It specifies CASTQRGTSLETQYF.

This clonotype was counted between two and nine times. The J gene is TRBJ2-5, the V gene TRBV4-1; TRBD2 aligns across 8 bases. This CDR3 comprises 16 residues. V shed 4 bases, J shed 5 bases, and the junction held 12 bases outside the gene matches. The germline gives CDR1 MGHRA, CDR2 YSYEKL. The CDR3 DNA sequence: TGCGCCAGCAGCCCCGTCCCAGGGACTAGAATCGAGACCCAGTACTTC. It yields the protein CASSPVPGTRIETQYF.